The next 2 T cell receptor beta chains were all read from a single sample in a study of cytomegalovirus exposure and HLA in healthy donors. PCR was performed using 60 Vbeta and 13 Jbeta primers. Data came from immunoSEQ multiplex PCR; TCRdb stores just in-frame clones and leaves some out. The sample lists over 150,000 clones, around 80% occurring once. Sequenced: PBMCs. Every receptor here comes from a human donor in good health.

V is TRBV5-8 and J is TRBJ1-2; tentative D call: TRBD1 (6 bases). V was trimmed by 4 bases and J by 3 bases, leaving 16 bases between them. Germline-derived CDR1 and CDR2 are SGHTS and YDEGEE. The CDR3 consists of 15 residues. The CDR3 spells CASSRVGGADYGYTF. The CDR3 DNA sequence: TGTGCCAGCAGCCGGGTAGGGGGGGCGGACTATGGCTACACCTTC. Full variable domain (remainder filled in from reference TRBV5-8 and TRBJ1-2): EAGVTQSPTHLIKTRGQQATLRCSPISGHTSVYWYQQALGLGLQFLLWYDEGEERNRGNFPPRFSGRQFPNYSSELNVNALELEDSALYLCASSRVGGADYGYTFGSGTRLTVV.

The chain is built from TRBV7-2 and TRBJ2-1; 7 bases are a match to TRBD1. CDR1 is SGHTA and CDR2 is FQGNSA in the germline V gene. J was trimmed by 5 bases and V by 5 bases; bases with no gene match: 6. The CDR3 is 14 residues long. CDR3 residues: CASSAQQGNNEQFF. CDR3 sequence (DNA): TGTGCCAGCAGCGCTCAACAGGGGAACAATGAGCAGTTCTTC. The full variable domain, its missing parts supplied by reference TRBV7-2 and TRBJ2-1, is GAGVSQSPSNKVTEKGKDVELRCDPISGHTALYWYRQSLGQGLEFLIYFQGNSAPDKSGLPSDRFSAERTGGSVSTLTIQRTQQEDSAVYLCASSAQQGNNEQFFGPGTRLTVL.